Here is one T cell receptor (beta chain) with its context. This record comes from a study of control samples from healthy donors and cancer patients. This table comes from immunoSEQ multiplex PCR, and its TCRdb copy is limited to in-frame clones, with some not included. The data hold roughly 41,000 clones, with 94% observed a single time. Trimming at V came to 0 bases and at J to 0 bases, leaving 3 bases not matched to a gene. From germline, CDR1 is SGHRS and CDR2 YFSETQ. This CDR3 is built from 16 residues. Sequencing used blood. V gene TRBV5-1 combines with J gene TRBJ2-3; 8 bases align to TRBD2. The sequence was obtained from a man aged 55 to 70 in good health. CDR3 region: CASSLATSASTDTQYF. Here the CDR3 DNA reads TGCGCCAGCAGCTTGGCGACTAGCGCTAGCACAGATACGCAGTATTTT.